This entry lists 6 T cell receptor beta chains sequenced from one sample in a study of neoadjuvant nivolumab and ipilimumab in lung cancer. Clones were read by immunoSEQ multiplex PCR, and TCRdb kept only the in-frame ones, dropping some. The table records tens of thousands of clones, approximately 90% of them present only once. Material: blood, obtained before neoadjuvant nivolumab, alone or with ipilimumab. The receptors shown here come from an adult with non-small cell lung cancer. Some clones in this sample may be carry-over from other donors' samples.

The rearrangement uses TRBV5-4 and TRBJ1-5; unclear D gene. Germline V CDR1 and CDR2: SGHNT, YYREEE (reference sequence). CDR3 length: 14 residues. The V and J ends lost 0 bases and 6 bases respectively, with 10 bases between them. CDR3 amino acids: CASSLGGTGQPQHF. The CDR3 DNA reads as TGTGCCAGCAGCTTGGGAGGAACTGGTCAGCCCCAGCATTTT.

The V gene is TRBV5-1, the J gene TRBJ1-3; D possibly corresponds to TRBD1 (5 bases). The V end was cut by 0 bases, the J end by 0 bases, with 7 bases between. CDR1 is SGHRS, CDR2 YFSETQ, per germline. This CDR3 region has 15 residues. The CDR3, as DNA: TGCGCCAGCAGCTTGGCAGGGACCTCTGGAAACACCATATATTTT. Translation gives CASSLAGTSGNTIYF. Combining the CDR3 with reference TRBV5-1 and TRBJ1-3 gives the whole variable domain KAGVTQTPRYLIKTRGQQVTLSCSPISGHRSVSWYQQTPGQGLQFLFEYFSETQRNKGNFPGRFSGRQFSNSRSEMNVSTLELGDSALYLCASSLAGTSGNTIYFGEGSWLTVV.

This clone was seen more than once but under ten times. This rearrangement joins TRBV7-9 to TRBJ1-2, with D tentatively TRBD1 (6 bases). CDR1 and CDR2 (germline): SEHNR, FQNEAQ (reference sequence). This CDR3 has 14 amino acids. Trimming shortened V by 9 bases and J by 0 bases, and 14 bases separated the two germline ends. This CDR3 is CASLGDTTNYGYTF. Written as DNA, the CDR3 is TGTGCCAGTTTGGGGGACACCACTAACTATGGCTACACCTTC.

The rearrangement joins TRBV4-3 to TRBJ2-7, with 8 nucleotides matching TRBD1. Germline V gene lookup returns CDR1 LGHNA and CDR2 YSLEER. The J segment lost 3 bases and the V segment lost 2 bases, leaving 9 bases of the junction unmatched. CDR3 length: 16 amino acids. CDR3: CASSQTPGTGLYEQYF. The CDR3 DNA follows: TGCGCCAGCAGCCAAACCCCCGGGACAGGCCTCTACGAGCAGTACTTC.

This chain joins TRBV5-1 and TRBJ2-3, with 10 bases matching TRBD2. CDR3 length: 14 residues. V lost 5 bases to trimming and J lost 6 bases; unmatched junction nucleotides: 6. The V gene's germline CDR1 is SGHRS and CDR2 YFSETQ. The CDR3 protein is CASRLTSGIDTQYF. The CDR3 region has the DNA TGCGCCAGCAGGCTAACTAGCGGGATTGATACGCAGTATTTT.

This chain links TRBV25-1 with TRBJ1-5; D not resolved. This CDR3 is built from 12 residues. V was pared by 1 base and J by 5 bases, with 3 bases between. Germline V gene sequence: CDR1 MGHDK, CDR2 SYGVNS. The CDR3 bases are TGTGCCAGCAGTGAATTAGATCAGCCCCAGCATTTT. Translating it yields CASSELDQPQHF. The whole variable domain, remainder taken from reference TRBV25-1 and TRBJ1-5, is EADIYQTPRYLVIGTGKKITLECSQTMGHDKMYWYQQDPGMELHLIHYSYGVNSTEKGDLSSESTVSRIRTEHFPLTLESARPSHTSQYLCASSELDQPQHFGDGTRLSIL.